Listed below are T cell receptor beta chains from one sample, sequenced in a study of T cells in Graves' hyperthyroidism and ophthalmopathy. TCRdb analysed the multiplex PCR reads with MiXCR anew, one entry per CDR3 protein. The table shows over 400,000 distinct CDR3 sequences, with approximately 15% occurring only once. Sequencing was performed on blood. The receptor source for this set is a man younger than 30 with Graves' ophthalmopathy. Both conserved end residues are part of each CDR3. The D gene is left open where the match is weak. Some rows have no size entry. The others give once, few or many, or a class for an expanded clone.

j_call v_call d_call clone_size cdr3_nt cdr3_aa
TRBJ2-5 TRBV7-2 - few TGTGCCAGCAGCCAGGGGGGGCGTGGGTACTTC CASSQGGRGYF
TRBJ2-5 TRBV4-2 TRBD2 - TGTGCCAGCAGCACAGTGAGAGGACTAGAGGCCGGAGAGACCCAGTACTTC CASSTVRGLEAGETQYF
TRBJ2-7 TRBV20-1 TRBD1 many TGCAGTGCTAACGGACAGGGAGTCGCCTACGAGCAGTACTTC CSANGQGVAYEQYF
TRBJ2-5 TRBV5-1 - - TGCGCCAGCAGCTTTGGGGTCCAAATCACACAAGAGACCCAGTACTTC CASSFGVQITQETQYF
TRBJ2-3 TRBV6-1 - few TGTGCCAGCCTCCGGGCTTTAACAGATACGCAGTATTTT CASLRALTDTQYF
TRBJ2-4 TRBV3-1 - - TGTGCCAGCAGCCAGACTCGGGACTCCATAAACATTCAGTACTTC CASSQTRDSINIQYF
TRBJ2-5 TRBV11-3 TRBD2 many TGTGCCAGCAGCTCTACTAGCGGGGGGCCGCTAGAGACCCAGTACTTC CASSSTSGGPLETQYF
TRBJ2-7 TRBV7-8 - many TGTGCCAGCAGCTTAGAGGTTAGCTACGAGCAGTACTTC CASSLEVSYEQYF
TRBJ2-6 TRBV24-1 - - TGTGCCACCAGTGATCCCGGCGGACCGCCCTCTGGGGCCAACGTCCTGACTTTC CATSDPGGPPSGANVLTF
TRBJ2-2 TRBV27 - - TGTGCCAGCAGTTTATCGTGGGGGAGCACCGGGGAGCTGTTTTTT CASSLSWGSTGELFF
TRBJ2-2 TRBV12-3/TRBV12-4 - many TGTGCCAGCAGTTTGGGGGGGCCAGGGGGCACCGGGGAGCTGTTTTTT CASSLGGPGGTGELFF
TRBJ1-5 TRBV4-2 - - TGTGCCAGCAGCCAAACAGGGTCCGGTCAGCCCCAGCATTTT CASSQTGSGQPQHF
TRBJ1-6 TRBV5-6 - few TGTGCCAGCAGCATCTACCCCAATTCACCCCTCCACTTT CASSIYPNSPLHF
TRBJ2-5 TRBV12-3/TRBV12-4 TRBD2 many TGTGCCAGCAGTTTTGGGGGACTAGCGGGAGGGGGGGAGACCCAGTACTTC CASSFGGLAGGGETQYF
TRBJ2-5 TRBV11-2 TRBD2 many TGTGCCAGCAGCGCCCGACTAGCGGGAGTTGAGACCCAGTACTTC CASSARLAGVETQYF
TRBJ2-7 TRBV6-1 - few TGTGCCAGCAGTGAATATGCTGGAACTTCGGACGAGCAGTACTTC CASSEYAGTSDEQYF
TRBJ2-5 TRBV3-1 TRBD2 many TGTGCCAGCAGCCAACGGGGGGGCCAAGAGACCCAGTACTTC CASSQRGGQETQYF
TRBJ1-1 TRBV2 - many TGTGCCAGCAGGCAGAACACTGAAGCTTTCTTT CASRQNTEAFF
TRBJ1-2 TRBV2 TRBD1 many TGTGCCCTACGGGACAGAGCTGGCTACACCTTC CALRDRAGYTF
TRBJ1-2 TRBV29-1 TRBD1 many TGCAGCGTGGGGGGACAGGGGGCAAACTATGGCTACACCTTC CSVGGQGANYGYTF
TRBJ2-3 TRBV2 - many TGTGCCAGCAGGGGCTTAGCGGTCGACACAGATACGCAGTATTTT CASRGLAVDTDTQYF
TRBJ2-1 TRBV10-2 TRBD1 - TGCGCCAGCAGTGATTGGACAGGGGACCTCTACAATGAGCAGTTCTTC CASSDWTGDLYNEQFF
TRBJ2-3 TRBV20-1 TRBD2 many TGCAGTGCCGTGGGGGGGGTTGGCACAGATACGCAGTATTTT CSAVGGVGTDTQYF
TRBJ1-2 TRBV19 - many TGTGCCAGTACCCCGTTGGGGCTGGGGGGCTACACCTTC CASTPLGLGGYTF
TRBJ2-1 TRBV7-8 - many TGTGCCAGCAGCTTAGCCACCAGCGAACCCTTTATCTATGAGCAGTTCTTC CASSLATSEPFIYEQFF
TRBJ2-5 TRBV12-3/TRBV12-4 TRBD2 many TGTGCCAGCACCACCGGGGGGGCGGGGACCCAGTACTTC CASTTGGAGTQYF
TRBJ2-1 TRBV11-2 TRBD2 once TGTGCCAGCAGCTTCCCCACCATAGCGGGAGAGTTCCTCAATGAGCAGTTCTTC CASSFPTIAGEFLNEQFF
TRBJ1-2 TRBV15 - few TGTGCCACCAGCAGAGAGGCAGGGAACTATGGCTACACCTTC CATSREAGNYGYTF
TRBJ2-7 TRBV18 - few TGTGCCAGCTCACCAGCGTTTGGGGACCTGATGTCCGAGCAGTACTTC CASSPAFGDLMSEQYF
TRBJ2-2 TRBV5-1 - few TGCGCCAGCAGCCCCTCGGGGGCGGGCACCGGGGAGCTGTTTTTT CASSPSGAGTGELFF
TRBJ1-2 TRBV7-9 - - TGTGCCAGCAGCCTACAACTCCAGGGTGTCGAGCTTGGCTACACCTTC CASSLQLQGVELGYTF
TRBJ2-3 TRBV10-1 - many TGCGCCAGCAGTGACGCCAGGGGCGATGCAGATACGCAGTATTTT CASSDARGDADTQYF
TRBJ2-7 TRBV10-3 - - TGTGCCATCAGTGTCGACCTTTCCTACGAGCAGTACTTC CAISVDLSYEQYF
TRBJ2-2 TRBV3-1 TRBD2 many TGTGCCAGCAGCCAAGAGGGAGCGGGGGGGACCGGGGAGCTGTTTTTT CASSQEGAGGTGELFF
TRBJ1-1 TRBV29-1 - few TGCAGCGTTGAAGTAGGGCAGGGGCTTACTGAAGCTTTCTTT CSVEVGQGLTEAFF
TRBJ2-5 TRBV27 - many TGTGCCAGCAGTTCAAGGGACCTCCAAGAGACCCAGTACTTC CASSSRDLQETQYF
TRBJ1-1 TRBV3-1 TRBD1 - TGTGCCAGCAGCAATCAAGACAGGGGTTTGCCTGAAGCTTTCTTT CASSNQDRGLPEAFF
TRBJ2-3 TRBV30 TRBD2 many TGTGCCTGGAGTTTGGCGGGAGGGCTCACAGATACGCAGTATTTT CAWSLAGGLTDTQYF
TRBJ1-2 TRBV12-3/TRBV12-4 - many TGTGCCAGCAGTTTAGCAGGTCACGGCTACACCTTC CASSLAGHGYTF
TRBJ1-2 TRBV13 TRBD1 many TGTGCCAGCAGCTTAGAGGAGGGGGCAGGTTATGGCTACACCTTC CASSLEEGAGYGYTF
TRBJ1-6 TRBV19 TRBD1 - TGTGCCAGTAGTATAGGGGCAGGGGGTAATTCACCCCTCCACTTT CASSIGAGGNSPLHF
TRBJ2-3 TRBV6-1 TRBD1 many TGTGCCAGCAGTTACAGGGGGCTAACAGATACGCAGTATTTT CASSYRGLTDTQYF
TRBJ1-2 TRBV3-1 - many TGTGCCAGCAGCCAACAGGGGAACTATGGCTACACCTTC CASSQQGNYGYTF
TRBJ2-2 TRBV20-1 TRBD1 - TGCGGAGGGGGACAGGGGGCGAACACCGGGGAGCTGTTTTTT CGGGQGANTGELFF
TRBJ2-7 TRBV18 TRBD1 many TGTGCCAGCTCACCACAGGACAGGGGATACGAGCAGTACTTC CASSPQDRGYEQYF
TRBJ2-7 TRBV5-1 - many TGCGCCAGCAGCTTGGGGATAGGGACGCCGCTGGGCGAGCAGTACTTC CASSLGIGTPLGEQYF
TRBJ2-2 TRBV6-2/TRBV6-3 - few TGTGCCAGCAGCCAGACTAGGGGTACCGGGGAGCTGTTTTTT CASSQTRGTGELFF